There are many counts of the clone carrying this TCR beta chain. CD4+ cells were split into CD45RA+ naive and CD45RA-negative memory subsets. The repertoire was sequenced with immunoSEQ multiplex PCR; TCRdb's copy has only in-frame clones and lacks some. Found here are roughly 1,100,000 clones, 75% of them singletons; the top ten hold approximately 1.5%. The data originate from a study of shared clonotypes between healthy human individuals. This CDR3 has 15 amino acids. V gave up 8 bases and J gave up 3 bases, with 19 bases separating them. The germline V gene encodes CDR1 GTSNPN and CDR2 SVGIG (reference sequence).

The specimen sequenced was memory CD4+ T cells sorted from blood. Subset described: CD45RA-negative fraction. The TCR was taken from a young man in good health. The rearrangement links TRBV30 to TRBJ1-4; D not resolved. CDR3 sequence: CAARFFGQSNEKLFF. As DNA, the CDR3 is TGTGCCGCCAGGTTTTTTGGGCAGTCTAATGAAAAACTGTTTTTT. The entire variable domain, with the rest obtained from reference TRBV30 and TRBJ1-4, is as follows: SQTIHQWPATLVQPVGSPLSLECTVEGTSNPNLYWYRQAAGRGLQLLFYSVGIGQISSEVPQNLSASRPQDRQFILSSKKLLLSDSGFYLCAARFFGQSNEKLFFGSGTQLSVL.